The subject of this entry is one T cell receptor beta chain. This sample was included in a study of blood T cell repertoires in COVID-19. Study-level information: Sites in the United States, Italy and Spain provided acute and convalescent COVID-19 samples. PBMCs, B-cell-depleted T cells, or T cells were the source of the cDNA or gDNA that made up the material.

Per the original methods: Amplified reference gene primers provided the basis for estimating nucleated cell counts. Sequencing used immunoSEQ multiplex PCR; TCRdb keeps in-frame clones, though not all of them. D and trimming were read from the DNA, whereas the V and J calls and clone size are those reported in that table. This table holds 90,000 to 100,000 clones, around 80% found once. The CDR3 is 15 amino acids. CDR1 and CDR2 from the germline V gene are LNHDA and SQIVND (reference sequence). Sequenced material: peripheral blood. The TCR originated in a man in his 70s with acute or convalescent COVID-19. This chain joins TRBV19 and TRBJ1-3; TRBD1 is a possible D gene (7 bases). The J call may be wrong; the DNA end is better matched by TRBJ2-2. CDR3 amino acids: CASSIDRAGTGELFF. The CDR3 bases are TGTGCCAGTAGTATTGACAGGGCGGGGACCGGGGAGCTGTTTTTT.